One sample yielded the 12 T cell receptor beta chains listed below, sequenced in a study of tumor-infiltrating lymphocytes in primary liver carcinoma (dated by TCRdb to the late 2010s). Sequencing was performed on an Illumina HiSeq 2500. A constant-region primer and ProtoScript II reverse transcriptase were used to reverse-transcribe TCRbeta-specific cDNA from roughly 0.55 ug total RNA. Construction of the TCRbeta libraries relied on three nested rounds of multiplex PCR, following a slightly modified ARM-PCR procedure. The first two PCR rounds used multiplex TRBV1-TRBV30 forward primers with a Cbeta reverse primer, each for about 10 cycles. TCRdb reran the public reads through fastp at Q25 and MiXCR, keeping productive beta chains. Records with the same CDR3 protein are collapsed into one entry carrying the most frequent genes and DNA. The sample records some 180,000 distinct CDR3 sequences, approximately 60% of which are singletons. Of the sample, approximately 70% is held by the ten largest clones.

RNA from unsorted whole blood was extracted with TRIzol reagent, and germline DNA was obtained with the DNeasy Blood & Tissue kit. The sequencing sample was made of peripheral blood. Receptors originate from a man in his forties with primary liver carcinoma and hepatitis B virus infection.

A remark on this clonotype: One end of the junction does not line up with germline, which may come from a read error. The chain carries TRBV10-3 and TRBJ2-7; 11 bases line up with TRBD2. Germline CDR1 and CDR2: ENHRY and SYGVKD. The CDR3 runs to 15 residues. The CDR3 bases are TGTGCCATCAGTGTGTCTACTAGCGGGGGAGCCGAGCAGTACTTT. It specifies CAISVSTSGGAEQYF.

As concerns this clonotype: The junction departs from the called germline gene at one end, perhaps through a read error. V gene TRBV28 combines with J gene TRBJ2-7; 12 bases are a match to TRBD2. This CDR3 region has 16 residues. Germline V gene data show CDR1 as MDHEN and CDR2 as SYDVKM. CDR3 sequence (DNA): TGTGCCAGCAGTTTCGGGACTAGCGGGTACACCTACGAGCAGTATTTC. Translation gives CASSFGTSGYTYEQYF.

With regard to this clonotype: Being one base from a much bigger clone, this may be a read error. V usage is TRBV11-2 and J usage is TRBJ2-3; a possible D gene is TRBD2 (5 bases). The ends were cut back, 7 bases at V and 0 bases at J, with 11 bases in the middle. The CDR3 loop spans 14 amino acids. The germline gives CDR1 SGHAT, CDR2 FQNNGV. CDR3 DNA sequence: TGTGCCAGCAAAGCTGGGAGTAGCACAGATACGCAGTATTTT. This encodes CASKAGSSTDTQYF.

A remark on this clonotype: Just one base apart from a much larger clone, this may be a read error. This CDR3 fails to terminate in the conserved phenylalanine or tryptophan, so it likely reflects a read error. The gene calls are TRBV29-1 and TRBJ2-7; no clear D gene. Germline CDR1 reads SQVTM; CDR2 reads ANQGSEA. V was shortened by 6 bases and J by 3 bases, with 12 bases between the two germline ends. This CDR3 spans 12 amino acids. CDR3 loop: CSVKKGNYEQYL. CDR3 sequence (DNA): TGCAGCGTCAAGAAGGGTAACTACGAGCAGTACCTC.

The chain has TRBV11-2 and TRBJ2-2; D is perhaps TRBD1 or TRBD2 (6 bases each). The V end lost 5 bases, the J end lost 4 bases, and 20 bases lay between the germline ends. Germline V gives CDR1 SGHAT, CDR2 FQNNGV. CDR3 size: 17 residues. The CDR3 sequence: CASSPVGRGLVTGELFF. As DNA, the CDR3 is TGTGCCAGCAGCCCAGTAGGCAGGGGACTTGTCACCGGGGAGCTGTTTTTT.

This clonotype showed up just a few times. This chain uses TRBV28 with TRBJ1-5; 7 nucleotides line up with TRBD1. The germline CDR1 and CDR2 sequences are MDHEN and SYDVKM. The CDR3 is made up of 14 amino acids. V shed 8 bases and J 4 bases; nucleotides not matched to a gene: 8. The CDR3 DNA reads TGTGCCAGCGCCCGGGACAGAGATAATCAGCCCCAGCATTTT. Translating it yields CASARDRDNQPQHF.

About this clonotype itself: One junction end disagrees with the germline gene, perhaps due to a read error. The chain joins TRBV11-2 to TRBJ2-7; 7 bases map to TRBD2. Per germline, CDR1 SGHAT and CDR2 FQNNGV. The CDR3 totals 15 residues. The CDR3 region is CASSPQETSSYEQYF. The CDR3 DNA reads TGTGCCAGCAGCCCTCAGGAGACTAGCAGCTACGAGCAGTATTTC. The full variable domain, with the rest looked up from reference TRBV11-2 and TRBJ2-7, is EAGVAQSPRYKIIEKRQSVAFWCNPISGHATLYWYQQILGQGPKLLIQFQNNGVVDDSQLPKDRFSAERLKGVDSTLKIQPAKLEDSAVYLCASSPQETSSYEQYFGPGTRLTVT.

The chain is built from TRBV6-6 and TRBJ2-7, with 8 bases aligning to TRBD1. Germline CDR1 is MNHNY and CDR2 is SVGAGI (reference sequence). The CDR3 extends over 14 amino acids. The V gene end was trimmed by 2 bases and the J gene end by 4 bases; junction bases not matched to a gene: 4. CDR3 residues: CASSYIDRGYEQYF. The DNA of the CDR3 is TGTGCCAGCAGTTACATTGACAGGGGTTACGAGCAGTACTTC.

The genes are TRBV30 and TRBJ2-7; 9 bases agree with TRBD2. The germline V gene has CDR1 GTSNPN and CDR2 SVGIG (reference sequence). This CDR3 has 14 residues. J gave up 4 bases and V 2 bases, and 6 bases lay outside the gene matches. The CDR3 reads CAWSPGTSPYEQYF. DNA of the CDR3: TGTGCCTGGAGTCCCGGGACTAGCCCATACGAGCAGTACTTC.

With respect to this clonotype: Lacking the conserved final phenylalanine or tryptophan, this CDR3 likely reflects a read error. This sequence joins TRBV10-3 and TRBJ2-7; no firm D call. The CDR3 runs to 13 residues. The germline V and J ends were trimmed by 3 bases and 0 bases, with 6 bases remaining between them. Germline CDR1 is ENHRY and CDR2 is SYGVKD. As DNA, the CDR3 is TGTGCCATCAGTGACGGTCTCTCCTACGAGCAGTACTTA. It codes for CAISDGLSYEQYL.

This sequence joins TRBV11-2 and TRBJ2-5; the D call may be TRBD1 or TRBD2 (5 bases each). V was clipped by 7 bases and J by 6 bases, with 18 bases between them. Germline V gene sequence: CDR1 SGHAT, CDR2 FQNNGV. The CDR3 runs to 14 residues. CDR3 DNA: TGTGCCAGCAACCTGCCCGGGGCGTTCAAGACCCAGTACTTC. This encodes CASNLPGAFKTQYF.

The chain uses TRBV4-1 and TRBJ2-3; 13 bases are a match to TRBD2. Trimming at V came to 4 bases and at J to 5 bases, leaving 6 bases not matched to a gene. There are 16 residues in the CDR3. Germline V gene data show CDR1 as MGHRA and CDR2 as YSYEKL. CDR3 nucleotides: TGCGCCAGCAGCCCCCGGACTAGCGGGAGTATAGATACGCAGTATTTT. Its protein is CASSPRTSGSIDTQYF.